The present T cell receptor (beta chain) was sequenced within a study of Graves' ophthalmopathy and Graves' hyperthyroidism. The sample holds many counts of this clonotype. Its antigen is undetermined. CAS ≥3, NOSPECS ≥4, moderate-to-severe activity and duration under 3 months marked donors with ophthalmopathy. Serum thyroxine and TRAb, along with clinical symptoms, thyroid ultrasound and orbital computed tomography, were what diagnosis relied on. A roughly 10 ml volume of fresh peripheral blood provided the PBMCs. RNA transcripts provided the template for amplifying TCR beta CDR3 regions. HTBI-primed RT-PCR formed the first round, and a multiplex PCR formed the second. From the multiplex PCR reads, TCRdb called clonotypes with MiXCR, one entry per CDR3 protein. The data hold around 470,000 distinct CDR3 sequences, with under 15% observed a single time. Study-level points and caveats: Blood also carried most expanded thyroid clonotypes exceeding 0.001 frequency.

V was trimmed by 7 bases and J by 0 bases, leaving 18 bases between them. Germline assignment: CDR1 MDHEN and CDR2 SYDVKM. The CDR3 has 16 amino acids. The source of this sequence is a woman aged 25 to 39 with Graves' ophthalmopathy. Sequencing was performed on blood. The chain has TRBV28 and TRBJ2-5; weak D call: TRBD1 (5 bases). Here the CDR3 reads CASTDRPQEYQETQYF. CDR3 bases: TGTGCCAGCACCGACCGTCCACAGGAGTACCAAGAGACCCAGTACTTC.